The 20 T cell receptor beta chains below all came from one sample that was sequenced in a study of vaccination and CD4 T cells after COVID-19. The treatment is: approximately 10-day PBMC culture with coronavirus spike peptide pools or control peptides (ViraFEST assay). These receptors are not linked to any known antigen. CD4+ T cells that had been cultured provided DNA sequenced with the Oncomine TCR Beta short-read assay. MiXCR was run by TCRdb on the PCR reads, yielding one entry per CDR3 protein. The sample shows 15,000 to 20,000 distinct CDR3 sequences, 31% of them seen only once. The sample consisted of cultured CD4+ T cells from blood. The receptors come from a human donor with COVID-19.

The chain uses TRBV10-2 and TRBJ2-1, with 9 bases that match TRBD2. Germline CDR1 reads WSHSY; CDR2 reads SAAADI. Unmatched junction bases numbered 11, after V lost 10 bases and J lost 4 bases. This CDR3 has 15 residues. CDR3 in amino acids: CATTYPSGAYNEQFF. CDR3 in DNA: TGCGCCACCACCTATCCTAGCGGGGCTTACAATGAGCAGTTCTTC.

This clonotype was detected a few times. The CDR3 DNA follows: TGTGCCTGGAGGGCCCCCTCCTCACCCCTCCACTTT. As protein: CAWRAPSSPLHF. This chain joins TRBV30 and TRBJ1-6; D uncertain. Trimming pared 3 bases from V and 10 bases from J, leaving 10 bases between. The length of the CDR3 is 12 residues. In germline, CDR1 is GTSNPN, CDR2 SVGIG (reference sequence).

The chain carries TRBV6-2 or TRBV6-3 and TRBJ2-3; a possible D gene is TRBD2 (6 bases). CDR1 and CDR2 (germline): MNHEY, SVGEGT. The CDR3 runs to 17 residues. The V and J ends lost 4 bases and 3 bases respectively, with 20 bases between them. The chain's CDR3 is CASSFPSAGGTTDTQYF. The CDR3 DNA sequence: TGTGCCAGCAGTTTTCCTTCCGCAGGCGGGACGACAGATACGCAGTATTTT.

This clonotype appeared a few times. The CDR3 DNA sequence: TGTGCCAGCTCACCAGACTATAATTCACCCCTCCACTTT. Translation gives CASSPDYNSPLHF. The rearrangement joins TRBV18 to TRBJ1-6; D is ambiguous. The germline V gene encodes CDR1 KGHSH and CDR2 LQKENI. The CDR3 has 13 amino acids. Trimming left V 2 bases short and J 3 bases short, with 2 bases between.

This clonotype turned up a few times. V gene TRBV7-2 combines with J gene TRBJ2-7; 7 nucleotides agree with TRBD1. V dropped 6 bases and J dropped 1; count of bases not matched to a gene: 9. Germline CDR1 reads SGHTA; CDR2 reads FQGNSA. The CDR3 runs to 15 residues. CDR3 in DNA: TGTGCCAGCAGACGAACAGGGGATGGGTCCTACGAGCAGTACTTC. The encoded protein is CASRRTGDGSYEQYF.

CDR3 region: CASSDRQGARDGYTF. In DNA, the CDR3 is TGTGCCAGCAGTGACCGACAGGGGGCTAGAGATGGCTACACCTTC. The J gene is TRBJ1-2, the V gene TRBV2; 10 bases match TRBD1. Per the germline V gene, CDR1 is SNHLY and CDR2 is FYNNEI. This CDR3 spans 15 amino acids. Losses at the gene ends were 3 bases for V and 6 bases for J; bases not matched to a gene: 7.

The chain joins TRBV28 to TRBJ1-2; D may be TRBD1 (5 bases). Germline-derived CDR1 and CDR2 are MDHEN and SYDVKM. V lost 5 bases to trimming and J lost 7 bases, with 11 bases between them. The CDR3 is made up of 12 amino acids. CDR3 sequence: CASSEQVSGYTF. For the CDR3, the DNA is TGTGCCAGCAGTGAACAGGTGTCTGGCTACACCTTC.

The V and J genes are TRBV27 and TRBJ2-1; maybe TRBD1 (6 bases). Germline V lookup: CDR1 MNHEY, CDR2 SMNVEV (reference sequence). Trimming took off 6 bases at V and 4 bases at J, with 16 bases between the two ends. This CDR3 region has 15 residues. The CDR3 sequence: CASRREGTQYNEQFF. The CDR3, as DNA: TGTGCCAGCAGGAGGGAAGGGACACAATACAATGAGCAGTTCTTC.

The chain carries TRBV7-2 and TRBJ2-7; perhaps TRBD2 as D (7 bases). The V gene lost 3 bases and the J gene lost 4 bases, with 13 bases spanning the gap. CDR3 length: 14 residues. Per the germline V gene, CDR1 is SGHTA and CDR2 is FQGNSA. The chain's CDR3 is CASSFSGGRYEQYF. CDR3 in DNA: TGTGCCAGCAGCTTTTCGGGGGGCCGTTACGAGCAGTACTTC.

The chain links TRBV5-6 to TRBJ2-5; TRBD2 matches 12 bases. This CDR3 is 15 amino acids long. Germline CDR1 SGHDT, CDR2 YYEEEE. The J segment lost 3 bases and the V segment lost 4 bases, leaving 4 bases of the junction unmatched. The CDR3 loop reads CASSEGLAGKETQYF. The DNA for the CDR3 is TGTGCCAGCAGCGAAGGACTAGCGGGGAAAGAGACCCAGTACTTC.

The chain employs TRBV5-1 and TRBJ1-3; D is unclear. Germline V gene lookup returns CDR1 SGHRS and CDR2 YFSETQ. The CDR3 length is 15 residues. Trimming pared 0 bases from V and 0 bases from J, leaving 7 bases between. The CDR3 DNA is TGCGCCAGCAGCTTGGGTAGCGCCTCTGGAAACACCATATATTTT. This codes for CASSLGSASGNTIYF.

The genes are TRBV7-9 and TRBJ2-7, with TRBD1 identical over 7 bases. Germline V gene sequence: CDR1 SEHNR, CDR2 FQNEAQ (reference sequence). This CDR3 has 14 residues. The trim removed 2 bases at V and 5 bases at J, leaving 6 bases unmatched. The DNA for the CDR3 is TGTGCCAGCAGCTTACTGACAGGGCCACACGAGCAGTACTTC. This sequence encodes CASSLLTGPHEQYF. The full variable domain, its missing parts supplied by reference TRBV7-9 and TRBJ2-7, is DTGVSQNPRHKITKRGQNVTFRCDPISEHNRLYWYRQTLGQGPEFLTYFQNEAQLEKSRLLSDRFSAERPKGSFSTLEIQRTEQGDSAMYLCASSLLTGPHEQYFGPGTRLTVT.

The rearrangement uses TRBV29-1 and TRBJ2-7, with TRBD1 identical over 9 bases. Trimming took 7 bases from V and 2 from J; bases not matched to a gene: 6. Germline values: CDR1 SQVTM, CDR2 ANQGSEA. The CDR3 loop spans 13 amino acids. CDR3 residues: CSASRQGAYEQYF. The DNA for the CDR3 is TGCAGCGCCTCCCGACAGGGGGCCTACGAGCAGTACTTC.

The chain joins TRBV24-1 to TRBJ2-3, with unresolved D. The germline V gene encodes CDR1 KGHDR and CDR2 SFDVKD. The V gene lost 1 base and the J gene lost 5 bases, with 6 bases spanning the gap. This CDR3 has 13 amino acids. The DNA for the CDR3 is TGTGCCACCAGTGATTTAGTGGGAGATACGCAGTATTTT. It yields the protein CATSDLVGDTQYF.

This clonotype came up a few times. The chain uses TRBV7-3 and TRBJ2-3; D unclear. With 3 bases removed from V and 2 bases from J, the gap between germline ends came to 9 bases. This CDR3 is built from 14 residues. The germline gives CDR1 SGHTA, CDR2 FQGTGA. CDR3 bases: TGTGCCAGCAGCTTTTCCCCTGACACAGATACGCAGTATTTT. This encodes CASSFSPDTDTQYF.

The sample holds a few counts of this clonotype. In DNA, the CDR3 is TGTGCCAGCAGCTCCAGGGGCGACCCGAACACTGAAGCTTTCTTT. It is translated as CASSSRGDPNTEAFF. The V call is TRBV11-2, the J call TRBJ1-1; perhaps TRBD1 as D (6 bases). CDR3 length: 15 residues. Germline-derived CDR1 and CDR2 are SGHAT and FQNNGV. V shed 4 bases and J shed 1 base, with 13 bases lying between them.

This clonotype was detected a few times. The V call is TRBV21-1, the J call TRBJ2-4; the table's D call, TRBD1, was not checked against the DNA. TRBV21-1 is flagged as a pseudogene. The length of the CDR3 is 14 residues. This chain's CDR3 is CASSKKGGGAIQYF. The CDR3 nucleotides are TGTGCCAGCAGCAAGAAAGGAGGCGGGGCCATTCAGTACTTC.

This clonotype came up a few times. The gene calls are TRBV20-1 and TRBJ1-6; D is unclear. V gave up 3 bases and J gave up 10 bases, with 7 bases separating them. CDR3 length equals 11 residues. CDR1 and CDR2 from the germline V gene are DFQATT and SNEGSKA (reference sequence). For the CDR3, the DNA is TGCAGTGCTAGTCCGTGGTCACCCCTCCACTTT. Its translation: CSASPWSPLHF.

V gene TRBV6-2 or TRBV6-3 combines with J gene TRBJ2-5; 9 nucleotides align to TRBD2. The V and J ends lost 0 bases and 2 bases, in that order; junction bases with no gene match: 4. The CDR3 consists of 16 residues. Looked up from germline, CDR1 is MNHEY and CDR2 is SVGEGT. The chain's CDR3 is CASSYSGGGGQETQYF. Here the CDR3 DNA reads TGTGCCAGCAGTTACTCTGGCGGGGGGGGTCAAGAGACCCAGTACTTC.

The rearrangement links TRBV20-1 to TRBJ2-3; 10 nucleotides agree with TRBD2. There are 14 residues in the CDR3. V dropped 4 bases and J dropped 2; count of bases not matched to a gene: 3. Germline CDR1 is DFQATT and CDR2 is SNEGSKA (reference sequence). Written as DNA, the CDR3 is TGCAGTGCTATTAGCGGGGGGTACACAGATACGCAGTATTTT. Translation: CSAISGGYTDTQYF.